Below, 20 T cell receptor beta chains from the same sample are listed, as sequenced in a study of T cell responses to AZD1222 COVID-19 vaccine. Here immunoSEQ multiplex PCR was the method, and the copy in TCRdb shows in-frame clones only, minus some. The sample lists hundreds of thousands of clones, 85% to 95% occurring once. This material consisted of peripheral blood, taken on day 0 of MenACWY control vaccination. These receptors were collected from an adult in good health.

A single count supports this clone. The chain employs TRBV2 and TRBJ2-2; 7 bases map to TRBD1. The CDR3 sequence is 15 residues long. Per the germline V gene, CDR1 is SNHLY and CDR2 is FYNNEI. With V trimmed by 5 bases and J by 4 bases, 7 bases remained unmatched. CDR3 sequence reads: CASSRTGKGTGELFF. In DNA, the CDR3 is TGTGCCAGCAGTAGGACAGGCAAGGGCACCGGGGAGCTGTTTTTT. The full variable domain, its missing parts supplied by reference TRBV2 and TRBJ2-2, is EPEVTQTPSHQVTQMGQEVILRCVPISNHLYFYWYRQILGQKVEFLVSFYNNEISEKSEIFDDQFSVERPDGSNFTLKIRSTKLEDSAMYFCASSRTGKGTGELFFGEGSRLTVL.

V gene TRBV19 combines with J gene TRBJ1-5; 10 nucleotides align to TRBD1. Germline V CDR1 and CDR2: LNHDA, SQIVND (reference sequence). The V gene end was trimmed by 10 bases and the J gene end by 1 base; junction bases not matched to a gene: 7. The length of the CDR3 is 15 residues. The CDR3 nucleotides are TGTGCCACCGCGGGACAGGGGATAAGCAATCAGCCCCAGCATTTT. This sequence encodes CATAGQGISNQPQHF.

This chain connects TRBV24-1 to TRBJ2-7, with D perhaps TRBD1 or TRBD2 (5 bases each). V lost 3 bases and J lost 2, with 13 bases in between. The CDR3 totals 15 residues. In germline, CDR1 is KGHDR, CDR2 SFDVKD. The CDR3 here is CATSDPGTEPYEQYF. The CDR3, as DNA: TGTGCCACCAGTGATCCAGGGACGGAGCCCTACGAGCAGTACTTC.

This clone was observed a single time. V usage is TRBV3-1 (or the pseudogene TRBV3-2) and J usage is TRBJ2-2; TRBD1 agrees at 10 bases. This CDR3 comprises 15 residues. The V gene's germline CDR1 is LGHDT and CDR2 YNNKEL (reference sequence). The J segment lost 4 bases and the V segment lost 8 bases, leaving 7 bases of the junction unmatched. CDR3 protein: CASAATGGITGELFF. In DNA form, the CDR3 reads TGTGCCAGCGCCGCGACAGGGGGCATCACCGGGGAGCTGTTTTTT.

The chain joins TRBV28 to TRBJ1-1; D not resolved. The CDR3 is 12 amino acids. The germline V gene has CDR1 MDHEN and CDR2 SYDVKM. The germline V and J ends were trimmed by 4 bases and 5 bases, with 8 bases remaining between them. Here the CDR3 DNA reads TGTGCCAGCAGTTCCCCCGGGACTGAAGCTTTCTTT. Its protein is CASSSPGTEAFF.

The rearrangement links TRBV18 to TRBJ2-4; possibly TRBD2 for D (5 bases). Trimming pared 2 bases from V and 3 bases from J, leaving 14 bases between. This CDR3 region has 16 residues. CDR1 is KGHSH and CDR2 is LQKENI in the germline V gene. This chain's CDR3 is CASSPEVRGDKNIQYF. The CDR3 DNA is TGTGCCAGCTCACCAGAGGTCCGGGGTGACAAAAACATTCAGTACTTC.

The chain carries TRBV12-3 or TRBV12-4 and TRBJ1-1, with TRBD1 matching 7 bases. The CDR3 sequence is 13 residues long. V lost 4 bases, J lost 4 bases, and 3 bases stayed unmatched. The CDR3 loop is CASSYPGGTEAFF. CDR3 in DNA: TGTGCCAGCAGTTACCCAGGGGGCACTGAAGCTTTCTTT.

This clone was counted a few times. This chain uses TRBV7-2 with TRBJ2-3, with D possibly TRBD2 on 6 matching bases. Trimming removed 1 base from V and 6 bases from J, with 11 bases in between. This CDR3 is 14 amino acids long. Germline values: CDR1 SGHTA, CDR2 FQGNSA. The CDR3 DNA is TGTGCCAGCAGCTTAGATCCGGGGGTGGATACGCAGTATTTT. Translated: CASSLDPGVDTQYF.

The V call is TRBV30, the J call TRBJ2-2; unclear D gene. Germline loops: CDR1 GTSNPN, CDR2 SVGIG (reference sequence). CDR3 length equals 12 residues. Trimming pared 1 base from V and 6 bases from J, leaving 6 bases between. In DNA form, the CDR3 reads TGTGCCTGGAGTGCAGGTCCCGGGGAGCTGTTTTTT. It encodes CAWSAGPGELFF.

The V and J genes are TRBV7-6 and TRBJ1-2; 7 positions match TRBD1. The V segment lost 3 bases and the J segment 8 bases; nucleotides outside the gene matches: 6. CDR1 and CDR2 from the germline V gene are SGHVS and FNYEAQ. The CDR3 is 13 amino acids. The CDR3 protein is CASSFRQGRGYTF. The CDR3 DNA reads as TGTGCCAGCAGCTTTCGACAGGGTCGGGGCTACACCTTC.

The rearrangement joins TRBV7-9 to TRBJ1-4; D call uncertain. Looked up from germline, CDR1 is SEHNR and CDR2 is FQNEAQ (reference sequence). CDR3 length: 14 amino acids. Trimming shortened V by 6 bases and J by 0 bases, and 8 bases separated the two germline ends. The DNA of the CDR3 is TGTGCCAGCAGAAAGACGTCAACTAATGAAAAACTGTTTTTT. It yields the protein CASRKTSTNEKLFF.

This CDR3 is CSASVDAKNIQYF. The CDR3 DNA reads TGCAGTGCTAGTGTTGACGCAAAAAACATTCAGTACTTC. V usage is TRBV20-1 and J usage is TRBJ2-4; D unclear. V shed 3 bases and J shed 4 bases, with 10 bases lying between them. The CDR3 consists of 13 residues. CDR1 and CDR2 from the germline V gene are DFQATT and SNEGSKA (reference sequence).

The chain carries TRBV6-1 and TRBJ1-1; possibly TRBD1 for D (5 bases). This CDR3 contains 15 residues. V was shortened by 3 bases and J by 9 bases, with 20 bases between the two germline ends. Looked up from germline, CDR1 is MNHNS and CDR2 is SASEGT. CDR3 in amino acids: CASSDEGPKALKAFF. Here the CDR3 DNA reads TGTGCCAGCAGTGACGAGGGACCAAAAGCTTTGAAAGCTTTCTTT.

This CDR3 is CASSHRDRGSPLHF. The CDR3 DNA reads TGTGCCAGCAGCCATCGGGACAGGGGTTCACCCCTCCACTTT. V gene TRBV3-1 (or the pseudogene TRBV3-2) combines with J gene TRBJ1-6; 10 positions agree with TRBD1. This CDR3 comprises 14 residues. V dropped 3 bases and J dropped 9; count of bases not matched to a gene: 2. Germline CDR1 is LGHDT and CDR2 is YNNKEL (reference sequence).

The J gene is TRBJ1-4, the V gene TRBV19, with 8 nucleotides matching TRBD1. This CDR3 has 13 residues. Trimming at V came to 7 bases and at J to 8 bases, leaving 6 bases not matched to a gene. Germline lookup yields CDR1 LNHDA and CDR2 SQIVND (reference sequence). Here the CDR3 DNA reads TGTGCCAGTACCGGACAGGGATGGGAAAAACTGTTTTTT. This gives the protein CASTGQGWEKLFF.

V and J are TRBV11-2 and TRBJ2-2; D is undetermined. Germline CDR1 and CDR2: SGHAT and FQNNGV. The length of the CDR3 is 12 residues. V was trimmed by 3 bases and J by 5 bases, leaving 4 bases between them. CDR3 sequence reads: CASSFSTGELFF. The CDR3 DNA follows: TGTGCCAGCAGCTTTTCTACCGGGGAGCTGTTTTTT. The variable domain in full, completed from reference TRBV11-2 and TRBJ2-2, reads EAGVAQSPRYKIIEKRQSVAFWCNPISGHATLYWYQQILGQGPKLLIQFQNNGVVDDSQLPKDRFSAERLKGVDSTLKIQPAKLEDSAVYLCASSFSTGELFFGEGSRLTVL.

V usage is TRBV19 and J usage is TRBJ2-2; D is ambiguous. Germline CDR1 LNHDA, CDR2 SQIVND (reference sequence). The CDR3 runs to 16 residues. With 5 bases removed from V and 2 bases from J, the gap between germline ends came to 15 bases. CDR3 sequence (DNA): TGTGCCAGTAGTGGTGGGTCAGTACTAAACACCGGGGAGCTGTTTTTT. Translated: CASSGGSVLNTGELFF.

This rearrangement joins TRBV25-1 to TRBJ1-2, with D uncertain. The CDR3 spans 11 residues. Germline CDR1 and CDR2: MGHDK and SYGVNS. Trimming left V 8 bases short and J 4 bases short, with 8 bases between. This chain's CDR3 is CASADGYGYTF. Written as DNA, the CDR3 is TGTGCCAGCGCGGACGGCTATGGCTACACCTTC.

J is TRBJ1-1 and V is TRBV6-5; tentatively, D is TRBD1 (5 bases). The CDR3 totals 15 residues. The ends were cut back, 6 bases at V and 0 bases at J, with 14 bases in the middle. The germline CDR1 and CDR2 sequences are MNHEY and SVGAGI. The CDR3 here is CASRPSGTLNTEAFF. The CDR3 DNA reads as TGTGCCAGCAGGCCTTCCGGGACTCTGAACACTGAAGCTTTCTTT.

The V and J genes are TRBV30 and TRBJ2-7, with TRBD2 identical over 15 bases. Trimming cost V 6 bases and J 0 bases; bases outside gene matches: 6. Germline lookup yields CDR1 GTSNPN and CDR2 SVGIG (reference sequence). The CDR3 runs 16 residues. CDR3 sequence (DNA): TGTGCCTGCGGGACTAGCGGGGGGATTAGCTCCTACGAGCAGTACTTC. This sequence encodes CACGTSGGISSYEQYF.